One sample yielded the 23 T cell receptor beta chains listed below, sequenced in a study of cytomegalovirus exposure and HLA in healthy donors. PCR primers comprised 60 Vbeta and 13 Jbeta primers. Sequencing used immunoSEQ multiplex PCR; TCRdb keeps in-frame clones, though not all of them. The repertoire holds 200,000 to 250,000 clones, 80% to 85% seen once, with 8% in the top ten. Sequencing was carried out using PBMCs. These receptors were obtained from an older woman in good health and CMV-seropositive.

This clone was seen just once. Here the CDR3 reads CASSVINTGELFF. The CDR3 DNA is TGTGCCAGTAGCGTTATAAACACCGGGGAGCTGTTTTTT. The chain employs TRBV19 and TRBJ2-2; D is unclear. V was cut by 6 bases and J by 2 bases, with 7 bases left in between. The germline gives CDR1 LNHDA, CDR2 SQIVND (reference sequence). The CDR3 is 13 residues long.

V usage is TRBV5-1 and J usage is TRBJ2-5; 13 bases are a match to TRBD2. Germline assignment: CDR1 SGHRS and CDR2 YFSETQ. The CDR3 consists of 16 residues. The V and J ends lost 3 bases and 1 base, in that order; junction bases with no gene match: 3. The CDR3 coding sequence is TGCGCCAGCAGCTCAGGGACTAGCGGGGCCCAAGAGACCCAGTACTTC. Translation: CASSSGTSGAQETQYF.

A few counts support this clone. The chain uses TRBV18 and TRBJ1-1; 7 positions agree with TRBD1. Germline-derived CDR1 and CDR2 are KGHSH and LQKENI. The CDR3 totals 19 residues. After removal of 3 bases from V and 1 base from J, the junction contained 17 bases not matched to a gene. This CDR3 is CASSPRLFKGASENTEAFF. The CDR3 DNA is TGTGCCAGCTCACCTAGGTTGTTTAAGGGGGCAAGTGAGAACACTGAAGCTTTCTTT.

This chain links TRBV2 with TRBJ2-7, with D perhaps matching TRBD1 (5 bases). This CDR3 comprises 12 residues. V gave up 7 bases and J gave up 0 bases, with 7 bases separating them. The germline V gene encodes CDR1 SNHLY and CDR2 FYNNEI. The CDR3 sequence: CASKQVSYEQYF. CDR3 in DNA: TGTGCCAGCAAACAGGTCTCCTACGAGCAGTACTTC.

In this sample, this clone turned up once. The chain joins TRBV9 to TRBJ2-1; 9 bases fit TRBD1. The V and J ends lost 1 base and 7 bases, in that order; junction bases with no gene match: 9. The CDR3 is 16 residues long. Germline V CDR1 and CDR2: SGDLS, YYNGEE. CDR3 in amino acids: CASSVHGGQGRNEQFF. The CDR3 DNA reads as TGTGCCAGCAGCGTACATGGGGGACAGGGTAGGAATGAGCAGTTCTTC.

V gene TRBV25-1 combines with J gene TRBJ1-2; D is possibly TRBD1 (6 bases). V lost 6 bases to trimming and J lost 2 bases, with 13 bases between them. The CDR3 has 14 residues. Germline CDR1 reads MGHDK; CDR2 reads SYGVNS. CDR3 DNA: TGTGCCAGCAGCCGCAACCAGGGGAACTATGGCTACACCTTC. It is translated as CASSRNQGNYGYTF.

This clone has a handful of counts. The V gene is TRBV5-1, the J gene TRBJ1-4; 8 nucleotides line up with TRBD1. The ends lost 2 bases at V and 4 bases at J; junction bases unmatched: 7. Germline loops: CDR1 SGHRS, CDR2 YFSETQ. This CDR3 region has 16 residues. The CDR3 protein is CASSFGQGSRNEKLFF. The CDR3 DNA is TGCGCCAGCAGCTTCGGACAGGGCTCGCGTAATGAAAAACTGTTTTTT.

J is TRBJ1-2 and V is TRBV28; D remains unclear. The germline V and J ends were trimmed by 5 bases and 4 bases, with 20 bases remaining between them. This CDR3 region has 16 residues. Germline V gene data show CDR1 as MDHEN and CDR2 as SYDVKM. In DNA, the CDR3 is TGTGCCAGCAGTGCATCCCCCGGGAACGATGCCTATGGCTACACCTTC. Translated, it gives CASSASPGNDAYGYTF.

The chain combines TRBV6-5 with TRBJ2-1, with 7 bases that match TRBD2. The junction had 6 bases not matched to a gene; V was cut back by 5 bases and J by 8 bases. Germline loops: CDR1 MNHEY, CDR2 SVGAGI. This CDR3 has 13 residues. The CDR3 nucleotides are TGTGCCAGCAGTCAGAGCGGGATCTATGAGCAGTTCTTC. Translation gives CASSQSGIYEQFF.

This chain connects TRBV18 to TRBJ2-6, with 7 bases that match TRBD1. The CDR3 totals 17 residues. Germline CDR1 is KGHSH and CDR2 is LQKENI. J lost 0 bases, V lost 2 bases, and 4 bases had no gene match. The CDR3 sequence: CASSPGTASSGANVLTF. CDR3 sequence (DNA): TGTGCCAGCTCACCAGGGACAGCGAGCTCTGGGGCCAACGTCCTGACTTTC.

This clone was counted a few times. The chain is built from TRBV7-9 and TRBJ1-3, with 9 bases matching TRBD1. From germline, CDR1 is SEHNR and CDR2 FQNEAQ (reference sequence). The CDR3 spans 19 residues. The V segment lost 6 bases and the J segment 3 bases; nucleotides outside the gene matches: 18. The CDR3 nucleotides are TGTGCCAGCAGTGAGGTCTGGAACAGGGGGCTTAGTGGTGGAAACACCATATATTTT. It encodes CASSEVWNRGLSGGNTIYF.

This clone was observed a few times. V is TRBV7-7 and J is TRBJ1-5; a weak D match, TRBD1 (6 bases). CDR1 is SSHAT and CDR2 is FNYEAQ in the germline V gene (reference sequence). V lost 2 bases to trimming and J lost 7 bases, with 9 bases between them. The CDR3 totals 13 residues. In DNA form, the CDR3 reads TGTGCCAGCAGCTTAAACAGGGCCCAGCCCCAGCATTTT. Translation: CASSLNRAQPQHF.

The genes are TRBV7-6 and TRBJ2-1; possibly TRBD2 for D (6 bases). Germline V gene data show CDR1 as SGHVS and CDR2 as FNYEAQ. Between the trimmed V and J ends, which lost 0 bases and 0 bases, there was a span of 12 bases. This CDR3 contains 17 residues. In DNA, the CDR3 is TGTGCCAGCAGCTTAGCAGGCGGGACTCACTCCTACAATGAGCAGTTCTTC. It translates to CASSLAGGTHSYNEQFF. The full variable domain, completed using reference TRBV7-6 and TRBJ2-1, is GAGVSQSPRYKVTKRGQDVALRCDPISGHVSLYWYRQALGQGPEFLTYFNYEAQQDKSGLPNDRFSAERPEGSISTLTIQRTEQRDSAMYRCASSLAGGTHSYNEQFFGPGTRLTVL.

The chain combines TRBV28 with TRBJ2-3, with D maybe TRBD2 (5 bases). This CDR3 is built from 14 residues. Trimming removed 8 bases from V and 2 bases from J, with 14 bases in between. Germline CDR1 reads MDHEN; CDR2 reads SYDVKM. The CDR3 is CASHAGLYTDTQYF. DNA for the CDR3: TGTGCCAGCCATGCGGGTCTCTACACAGATACGCAGTATTTT.

V gene TRBV7-2 combines with J gene TRBJ2-3; perhaps TRBD2 as D (6 bases). This CDR3 has 14 residues. CDR1 SGHTA and CDR2 FQGNSA come from the germline V gene. V was clipped by 4 bases and J by 8 bases, with 16 bases between them. The CDR3 spells CASSSQSGLTTQYF. The CDR3 bases are TGTGCCAGCAGCTCCCAATCCGGACTAACTACGCAGTATTTT.

Comments on this clone: The junction differs from germline at one of its ends, possibly a read error. The CDR3 DNA sequence: TGCAGTGCTAGAGCCCGGGACAGGGACCTCTTC. This encodes CSARARDRDLF. The chain carries TRBV20-1 and TRBJ2-1; 9 positions match TRBD1. Germline lookup yields CDR1 DFQATT and CDR2 SNEGSKA (reference sequence). This CDR3 comprises 11 residues.

This clone was recorded once. This chain joins TRBV9 and TRBJ1-2, with 7 bases fitting TRBD1. The CDR3 runs 17 residues. J was trimmed by 0 bases and V by 0 bases; bases with no gene match: 8. Germline CDR1 reads SGDLS; CDR2 reads YYNGEE. The CDR3: CASSVALGQNPNYGYTF. The CDR3 coding sequence is TGTGCCAGCAGCGTAGCCTTGGGACAGAACCCTAACTATGGCTACACCTTC.

This clone was detected a few times. The chain carries TRBV19 and TRBJ2-7; 7 bases are a match to TRBD1. J was trimmed by 5 bases and V by 7 bases; bases with no gene match: 11. Germline CDR1 reads LNHDA; CDR2 reads SQIVND (reference sequence). This CDR3 is built from 14 residues. The CDR3 spells CASKFGTESHEQYF. The CDR3, as DNA: TGTGCCAGTAAGTTCGGGACAGAAAGCCACGAGCAGTACTTC.

The chain joins TRBV27 to TRBJ2-7, with 8 bases matching TRBD1. The CDR3 has 14 residues. The germline V gene encodes CDR1 MNHEY and CDR2 SMNVEV (reference sequence). V was clipped by 7 bases and J by 7 bases; unmatched bases: 12. The CDR3 sequence: CASTPGTGGLEQYF. The CDR3, as DNA: TGTGCCAGCACCCCCGGGACAGGAGGTTTAGAGCAGTACTTC.

V and J are TRBV14 and TRBJ2-2; 8 nucleotides align to TRBD2. This CDR3 comprises 16 residues. With 8 bases clipped from V and 6 bases from J, the junction kept 14 bases outside the gene matches. Germline CDR1 and CDR2: SGHDN and FVKESK. CDR3 nucleotide sequence: TGTGCCAGCGGACCCGGGACTAGGGCGCGCGCCGGGGAGCTGTTTTTT. Translation gives CASGPGTRARAGELFF.

The chain couples TRBV5-6 to TRBJ2-2; the match to TRBD2 covers 14 bases. The junction had 5 bases not matched to a gene; V was cut back by 4 bases and J by 6 bases. CDR1 and CDR2 from the germline V gene are SGHDT and YYEEEE. This CDR3 contains 16 residues. This CDR3 reads CASSPGGLAGAGELFF. CDR3 coding DNA: TGTGCCAGCAGCCCGGGGGGACTAGCGGGAGCCGGGGAGCTGTTTTTT.

V is TRBV6-1 and J is TRBJ2-1; TRBD2 aligns across 9 bases. The J segment lost 5 bases and the V segment lost 4 bases, leaving 0 bases of the junction unmatched. The CDR3 covers 13 residues. Germline CDR1 and CDR2: MNHNS and SASEGT. CDR3 in amino acids: CASSASGNNEQFF. The CDR3 bases are TGTGCCAGCAGTGCTAGCGGGAACAATGAGCAGTTCTTC.

The chain joins TRBV19 to TRBJ2-7, with D possibly matching TRBD1 (7 bases). CDR1 is LNHDA, CDR2 SQIVND, per germline (reference sequence). This CDR3 is built from 15 residues. Trimming pared 3 bases from V and 1 base from J, leaving 13 bases between. The CDR3 bases are TGTGCCAGTAGTATTGAGACAGGGAGGTCCTACGAGCAGTACTTC. Protein sequence: CASSIETGRSYEQYF.